The 10 T cell receptor beta chains in this list originate from one sample, sequenced in a study of blood T cell repertoires in COVID-19. Repertoires were generated with immunoSEQ multiplex PCR, while TCRdb's copy carries only in-frame clones and drops some. The sample consists of roughly 68,000 clones, roughly 85% of them appearing once. The sample taken for sequencing was peripheral blood. These receptors came from a man aged 50 to 59 with acute or convalescent COVID-19.

The chain couples TRBV5-6 to TRBJ2-7, with 10 bases aligning to TRBD1. V lost 4 bases to trimming and J lost 3 bases; unmatched junction nucleotides: 1. From germline, CDR1 is SGHDT and CDR2 YYEEEE. This CDR3 is built from 13 residues. CDR3 bases: TGTGCCAGCAGCGGGACAGGGGACTACGAGCAGTACTTC. This gives the protein CASSGTGDYEQYF.

This clone came up a few times. The rearrangement links TRBV25-1 to TRBJ2-1; TRBD2 matches 8 bases. Germline V gene data show CDR1 as MGHDK and CDR2 as SYGVNS. V was pared by 7 bases and J by 5 bases, with 10 bases of the junction left unmatched. The CDR3 totals 15 residues. The CDR3 DNA reads TGTGCCAGCACCCTCGAGGAAGCGGGGGACAATGAGCAGTTCTTC. Translated, it gives CASTLEEAGDNEQFF. Full variable domain (missing parts from reference TRBV25-1 and TRBJ2-1): EADIYQTPRYLVIGTGKKITLECSQTMGHDKMYWYQQDPGMELHLIHYSYGVNSTEKGDLSSESTVSRIRTEHFPLTLESARPSHTSQYLCASTLEEAGDNEQFFGPGTRLTVL.

The chain has TRBV4-2 and TRBJ2-7; D possibly corresponds to TRBD1 (6 bases). This CDR3 is built from 15 residues. Deletions cut 0 bases from V and 2 bases from J, with 11 bases between. Germline CDR1 reads LGHNA; CDR2 reads YNFKEQ. The CDR3: CASSQDVQGTYEQYF. CDR3 sequence (DNA): TGTGCCAGCAGCCAAGATGTACAGGGTACCTACGAGCAGTACTTC.

This clone has more than one count but fewer than ten. This chain connects TRBV2 to TRBJ1-1, with 10 bases that match TRBD1. Germline assignment: CDR1 SNHLY and CDR2 FYNNEI. CDR3 length: 15 residues. Trimming at V came to 3 bases and at J to 2 bases, leaving 3 bases not matched to a gene. This CDR3 reads CASSDDRGRNTEAFF. The CDR3 region has the DNA TGTGCCAGCAGTGATGACAGGGGGCGTAACACTGAAGCTTTCTTT.

The rearrangement uses TRBV15 and TRBJ1-3; 7 nucleotides align to TRBD1. Per the germline V gene, CDR1 is LNHNV and CDR2 is YYDKDF (reference sequence). The CDR3 sequence is 17 residues long. J lost 0 bases, V lost 1 base, and 6 bases had no gene match. CDR3 sequence reads: CATSRGLPGGSGNTIYF. CDR3 bases: TGTGCCACCAGCAGAGGCCTCCCAGGGGGCTCTGGAAACACCATATATTTT.

V usage is TRBV3-1 (or the pseudogene TRBV3-2) and J usage is TRBJ2-5; the match to TRBD2 covers 10 bases. J was trimmed by 9 bases and V by 5 bases; bases with no gene match: 6. The CDR3 length is 13 residues. Germline CDR1 reads LGHDT; CDR2 reads YNNKEL (reference sequence). CDR3 sequence (DNA): TGTGCCAGCAGCGCTAGCGGGGGAGGGGCCCAGTACTTC. It yields the protein CASSASGGGAQYF.

This clone was seen once. The gene calls are TRBV7-2 and TRBJ2-3, with 8 bases matching TRBD1. This CDR3 has 16 residues. CDR1 and CDR2 (germline): SGHTA, FQGNSA. The V segment lost 0 bases and the J segment 1 base; nucleotides outside the gene matches: 3. This CDR3 reads CASSLAGQGGTDTQYF. The CDR3 DNA sequence: TGTGCCAGCAGCTTAGCCGGACAGGGTGGCACAGATACGCAGTATTTT. Variable domain in full (rest from reference TRBV7-2 and TRBJ2-3): GAGVSQSPSNKVTEKGKDVELRCDPISGHTALYWYRQSLGQGLEFLIYFQGNSAPDKSGLPSDRFSAERTGGSVSTLTIQRTQQEDSAVYLCASSLAGQGGTDTQYFGPGTRLTVL.

The chain combines TRBV5-4 with TRBJ2-2; no reliable D call. The ends were cut back, 0 bases at V and 1 base at J, with 4 bases in the middle. This CDR3 has 14 residues. Looked up from germline, CDR1 is SGHNT and CDR2 is YYREEE (reference sequence). The CDR3 nucleotides are TGTGCCAGCAGCTTGGATCAGAACACCGGGGAGCTGTTTTTT. Amino acids: CASSLDQNTGELFF.

This clone is a singleton in its sample. The chain has TRBV5-1 and TRBJ1-1; D is possibly TRBD1 (5 bases). The CDR3 consists of 15 residues. Germline V gene sequence: CDR1 SGHRS, CDR2 YFSETQ. V lost 0 bases and J lost 1, with 10 bases in between. The CDR3 loop reads CASSLVGGSNTEAFF. The DNA of the CDR3 is TGCGCCAGCAGCTTGGTGGGGGGTTCGAACACTGAAGCTTTCTTT.

This clone was counted a single time. This chain links TRBV7-9 with TRBJ2-5; 8 nucleotides match TRBD1. V was pared by 5 bases and J by 4 bases, with 9 bases of the junction left unmatched. The germline V gene has CDR1 SEHNR and CDR2 FQNEAQ (reference sequence). The CDR3 contains 15 residues. DNA for the CDR3: TGTGCCAGCAGCCGACTCGGACAGGGCGGAGAGACCCAGTACTTC. Protein sequence: CASSRLGQGGETQYF.